This T cell receptor beta chain stems from a study of cytomegalovirus exposure and HLA in healthy donors. V shed 8 bases and J shed 1 base, with 13 bases lying between them. The CDR3 has 14 residues. The V gene's germline CDR1 is SGHVS and CDR2 FNYEAQ. The primer mix had 60 Vbeta and 13 Jbeta primers. Using immunoSEQ multiplex PCR, the repertoire was profiled, and TCRdb retains in-frame clones only, with some absent. The repertoire has 100,000 to 150,000 clones, about 10% of them found once; the top ten carry about 4.7%. Sequencing used PBMCs. This sequence joins TRBV7-6 and TRBJ2-3; a possible D gene is TRBD2 (5 bases). The clonotype originates from a woman aged 18-35 years in good health and CMV-seropositive. CDR3 protein: CASSSGWGTDTQYF. The CDR3, as DNA: TGTGCCAGCTCCTCGGGGTGGGGCACAGATACGCAGTATTTT.